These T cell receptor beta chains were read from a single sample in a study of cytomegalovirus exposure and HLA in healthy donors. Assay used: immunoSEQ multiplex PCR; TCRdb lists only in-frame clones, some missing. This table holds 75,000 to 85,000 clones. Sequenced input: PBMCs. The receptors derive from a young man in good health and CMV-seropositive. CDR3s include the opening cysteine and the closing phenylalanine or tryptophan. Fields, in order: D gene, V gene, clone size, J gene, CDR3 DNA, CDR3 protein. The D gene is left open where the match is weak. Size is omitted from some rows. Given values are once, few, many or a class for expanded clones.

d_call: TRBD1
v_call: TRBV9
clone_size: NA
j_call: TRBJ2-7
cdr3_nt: TGTGCCAGCAGCGTAGGTCGACAGGGCTACGAGCAGTACTTC
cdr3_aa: CASSVGRQGYEQYF

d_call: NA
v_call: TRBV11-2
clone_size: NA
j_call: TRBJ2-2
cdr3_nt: TGTGCCAGCAGCTTAGATCAAATCAGGGGGGAGCTGTTTTTT
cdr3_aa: CASSLDQIRGELFF

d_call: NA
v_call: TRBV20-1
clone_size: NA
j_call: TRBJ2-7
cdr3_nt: TGCAGTGCCTCCCCTGCCTACGAGCAGTACTTC
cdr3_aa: CSASPAYEQYF

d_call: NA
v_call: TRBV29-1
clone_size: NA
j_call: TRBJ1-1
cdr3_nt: TGCAGCGTTGAGGGCAGAAGAGCCTATGAAGCTTTCTTT
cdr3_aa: CSVEGRRAYEAFF

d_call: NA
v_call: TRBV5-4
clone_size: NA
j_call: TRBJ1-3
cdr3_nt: TGTGCCAGCAGTCCCGGTGGCGGGCGGAACACCATATATTTT
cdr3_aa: CASSPGGGRNTIYF

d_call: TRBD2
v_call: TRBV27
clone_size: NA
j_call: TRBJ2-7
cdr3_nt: TGTGCCAGCAGTCCGAGCACTAGCGAATCCTACGAGCAGTACTTC
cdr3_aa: CASSPSTSESYEQYF

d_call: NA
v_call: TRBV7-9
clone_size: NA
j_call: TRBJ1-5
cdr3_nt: TGTGCCAGCAGCTTAAGTGGTGGGCCCAATCAGCCCCAGCATTTT
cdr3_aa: CASSLSGGPNQPQHF

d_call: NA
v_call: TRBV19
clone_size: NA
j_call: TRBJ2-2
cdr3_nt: TGTGCCAGTAGTCTTCATAGGGGCACCGGGGAGCTGTTTTTT
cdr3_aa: CASSLHRGTGELFF

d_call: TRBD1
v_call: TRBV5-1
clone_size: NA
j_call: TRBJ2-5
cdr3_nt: TGCGCCAGCAGCTCAGGACAGGGGCGACAAGAGACCCAGTACTTC
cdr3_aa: CASSSGQGRQETQYF

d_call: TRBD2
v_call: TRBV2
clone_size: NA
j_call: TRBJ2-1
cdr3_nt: TGTGCCAGCACCCTGGCCCTAGCGGTAACCTACAATGAGCAGTTCTTC
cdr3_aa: CASTLALAVTYNEQFF

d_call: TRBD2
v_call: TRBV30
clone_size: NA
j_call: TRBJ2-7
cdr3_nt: TGTGCCTGGCCAGAGGGTCCCCTTTTGGCGGGGGGGCCCGAGCAGTACTTC
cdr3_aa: CAWPEGPLLAGGPEQYF

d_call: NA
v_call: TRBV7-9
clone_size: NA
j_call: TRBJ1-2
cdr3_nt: TGTGCCAGCAGCCTAACTCAGGGAAATGGCTACACCTTC
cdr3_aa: CASSLTQGNGYTF

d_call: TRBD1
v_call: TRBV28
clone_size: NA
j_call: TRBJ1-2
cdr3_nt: TGTGCCAGCAGAACAGGGGGATATGGCTACACCTTC
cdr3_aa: CASRTGGYGYTF

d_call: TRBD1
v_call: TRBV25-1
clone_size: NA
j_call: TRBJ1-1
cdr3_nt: TGTGCCAGCGGCGACAGGGGCGTGAACACTGAAGCTTTCTTT
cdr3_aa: CASGDRGVNTEAFF

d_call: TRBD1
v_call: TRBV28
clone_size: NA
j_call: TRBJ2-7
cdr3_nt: TGTGCCAGCACCCCTCCGGGACAGGGTAACTACGAGCAGTACTTC
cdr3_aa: CASTPPGQGNYEQYF

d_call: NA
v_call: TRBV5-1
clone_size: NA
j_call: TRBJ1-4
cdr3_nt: TGCGCCAGCAGCTTGTCGGGAACTAATGAAAAACTGTTTTTT
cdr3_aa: CASSLSGTNEKLFF

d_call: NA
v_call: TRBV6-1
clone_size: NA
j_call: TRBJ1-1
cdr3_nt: TGTGCCAGCAGTGAAACAGCTTTGAACACTGAAGCTTTCTTT
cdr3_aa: CASSETALNTEAFF

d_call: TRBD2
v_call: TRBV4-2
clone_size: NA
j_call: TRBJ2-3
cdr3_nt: TGTGCCAGCAGCCAATCCCCTAGCGGGGGTTTAGATACGCAGTATTTT
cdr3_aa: CASSQSPSGGLDTQYF

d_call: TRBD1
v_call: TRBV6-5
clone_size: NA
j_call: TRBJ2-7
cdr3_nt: TGTGCCACAGGGGCCCCCGGGACAGGGTTGTACGAGCAGTACTTC
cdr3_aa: CATGAPGTGLYEQYF

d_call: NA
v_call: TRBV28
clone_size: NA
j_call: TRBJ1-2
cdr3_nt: TGTGCCAGCAGTTCGGGACAAGCCCCGGGTGGCTACACCTTC
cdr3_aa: CASSSGQAPGGYTF

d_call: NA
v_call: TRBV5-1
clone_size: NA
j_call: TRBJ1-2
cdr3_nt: TGCGCCAGCAGCTTGAACCAGAACTATGGCTACACCTTC
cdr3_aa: CASSLNQNYGYTF

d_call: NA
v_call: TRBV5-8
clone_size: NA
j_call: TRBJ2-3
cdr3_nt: TGTGCCAGCAGCTTGTCAAAATGGGACTCCACAGATACGCAGTATTTT
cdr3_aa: CASSLSKWDSTDTQYF

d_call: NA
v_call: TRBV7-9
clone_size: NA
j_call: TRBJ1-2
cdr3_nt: TGTGCCAGCAGCTACAGTAATGGCTACACCTTC
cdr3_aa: CASSYSNGYTF

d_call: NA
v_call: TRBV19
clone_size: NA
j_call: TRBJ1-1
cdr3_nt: TGTGCCAGTAGTCCCTCGACAGGTATGAACACTGAAGCTTTCTTT
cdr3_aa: CASSPSTGMNTEAFF

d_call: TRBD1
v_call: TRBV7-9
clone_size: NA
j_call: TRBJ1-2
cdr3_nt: TGTGCCAGCAGCTTCCTCGAGGACAGGAACTATGGCTACACCTTC
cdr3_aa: CASSFLEDRNYGYTF

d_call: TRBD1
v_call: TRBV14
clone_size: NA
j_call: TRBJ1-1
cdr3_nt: TGTGCCAGCAGCCGCCGGACAGGGATGAACACTGAAGCTTTCTTT
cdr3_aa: CASSRRTGMNTEAFF

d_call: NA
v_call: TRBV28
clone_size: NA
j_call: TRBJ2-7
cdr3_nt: TGTGCCAGCAGGCGACTAGGGTACTACGAGCAGTACTTC
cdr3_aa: CASRRLGYYEQYF

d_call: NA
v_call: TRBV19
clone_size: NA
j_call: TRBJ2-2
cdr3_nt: TGTGCCAGTCGCAAGGACAGTTCCTACACCGGGGAGCTGTTTTTT
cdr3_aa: CASRKDSSYTGELFF

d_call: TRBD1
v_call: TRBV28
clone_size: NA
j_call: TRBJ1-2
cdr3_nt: TGTGCCAGCAGGCTGACGGGACAGGGTCGCTACACCTTC
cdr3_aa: CASRLTGQGRYTF

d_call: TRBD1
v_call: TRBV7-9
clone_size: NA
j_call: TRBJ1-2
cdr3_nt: TGTGCCAGCTCCCAGGGGGCAGAAGTTAACTATGGCTACACCTTC
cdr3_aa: CASSQGAEVNYGYTF

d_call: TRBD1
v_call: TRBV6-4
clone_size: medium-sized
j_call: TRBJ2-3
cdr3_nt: TGTGCCAGCAGTGAGACAGGGGGCAGCACAGATACGCAGTATTTT
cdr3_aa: CASSETGGSTDTQYF

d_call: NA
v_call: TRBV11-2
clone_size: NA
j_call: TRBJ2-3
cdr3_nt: TGTGCCAGCAGCTTATGGCGGGGCACAGATACGCAGTATTTT
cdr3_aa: CASSLWRGTDTQYF

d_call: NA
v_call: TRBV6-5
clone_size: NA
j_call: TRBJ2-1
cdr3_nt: TGTGCCAGCAGTTATTGGCAGGGTACCGACTATGAGCAGTTCTTC
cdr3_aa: CASSYWQGTDYEQFF

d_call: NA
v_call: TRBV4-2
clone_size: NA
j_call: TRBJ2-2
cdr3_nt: TGTGCCAGCAGCTCGAGCAGTGGGGAGCCAGACCGGGAGCTGTTTTTT
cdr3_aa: CASSSSSGEPDRELFF

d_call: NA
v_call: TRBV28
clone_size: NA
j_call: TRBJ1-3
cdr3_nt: TGTGCCAGCAGCCTTGCCGAGCCCTCGACAGGCACCATATATTTT
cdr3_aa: CASSLAEPSTGTIYF

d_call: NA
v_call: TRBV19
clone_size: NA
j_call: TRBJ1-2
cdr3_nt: TGTGCCAGTAGTTCACAGACTAGGCCGGGGTATGGCTACACCTTC
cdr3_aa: CASSSQTRPGYGYTF

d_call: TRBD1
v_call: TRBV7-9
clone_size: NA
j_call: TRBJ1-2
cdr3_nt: TGTGCCAGCAGCCCGACAGGGGGCGAGGGCTACACCTTC
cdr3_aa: CASSPTGGEGYTF

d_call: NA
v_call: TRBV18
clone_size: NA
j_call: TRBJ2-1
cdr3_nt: TGTGCCAGCTCACCAAGAACACGCCAGGGTTACAATGAGCAGTTCTTC
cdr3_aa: CASSPRTRQGYNEQFF

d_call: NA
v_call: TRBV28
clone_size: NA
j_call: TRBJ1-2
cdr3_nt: TGTGCCAGCAGTCCGGGGGGGACCTATGGCTACACCTTC
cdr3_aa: CASSPGGTYGYTF

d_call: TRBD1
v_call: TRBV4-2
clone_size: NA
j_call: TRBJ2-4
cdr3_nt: TGTGCCAGCAGCCAAGGGACAGGGGAGGGGGTAGCCAAAAACATTCAGTACTTC
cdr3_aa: CASSQGTGEGVAKNIQYF

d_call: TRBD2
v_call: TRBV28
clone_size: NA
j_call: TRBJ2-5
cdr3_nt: TGTGCCAGCAGTTTTGCGGGAGGGCAGCAGACCCAGTACTTC
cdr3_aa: CASSFAGGQQTQYF

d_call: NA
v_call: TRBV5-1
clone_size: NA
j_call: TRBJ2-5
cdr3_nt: TGCGCCAGCAGCTCCTTGGAGGTTGTCCCTGCTCGAGAGACCCAGTACTTC
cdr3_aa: CASSSLEVVPARETQYF

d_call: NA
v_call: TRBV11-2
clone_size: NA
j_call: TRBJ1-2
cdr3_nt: TGTGCCAGCAGCTTAGATGAGGTGCACAGGGAAGGCGGCTACACCTTC
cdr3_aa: CASSLDEVHREGGYTF